The clone carrying this T cell receptor (beta chain) was seen once. What it binds is unknown. TCRdb keeps only in-frame clones here, not all; method: immunoSEQ multiplex PCR. The sample comprises approximately 110,000 clones, roughly nine tenths of which are singletons, and 4.2% rests with the top ten. The data derive from a study of T cell responses to AZD1222 COVID-19 vaccine. Study findings and constraints: Just six AZD1222 recipients were seropositive at baseline.

The material was peripheral blood, obtained on day 0 of AZD1222 vaccination. The sequence was obtained from an adult in good health.

The CDR3 DNA sequence: TGCAGTGCTTTAGAGACCCAGTACTTC. Translated, it gives CSALETQYF. The chain uses TRBV20-1 and TRBJ2-5, with D unresolved. The CDR3 runs to 9 residues. In germline, CDR1 is DFQATT, CDR2 SNEGSKA (reference sequence). Trimming left V 5 bases short and J 4 bases short, with 2 bases between.